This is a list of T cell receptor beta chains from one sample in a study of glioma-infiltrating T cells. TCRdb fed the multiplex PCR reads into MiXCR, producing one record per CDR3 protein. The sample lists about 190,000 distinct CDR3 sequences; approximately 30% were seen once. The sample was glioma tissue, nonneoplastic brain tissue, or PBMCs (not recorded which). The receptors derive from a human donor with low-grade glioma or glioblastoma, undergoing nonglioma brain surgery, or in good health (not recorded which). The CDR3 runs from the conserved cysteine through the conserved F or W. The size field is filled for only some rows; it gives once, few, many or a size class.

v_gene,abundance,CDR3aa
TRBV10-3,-,CAISAPGLAGGKAYEQYF
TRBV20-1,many,CSARVAGRGYEQYF
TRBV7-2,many,CASSATGATYEQYF
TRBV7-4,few,CASSPGQVRRGYTF
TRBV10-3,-,CAISGQGTDEQYF
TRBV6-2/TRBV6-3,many,CASSRRNEQFF
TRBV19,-,CASSPFPPGQSNTEAFF
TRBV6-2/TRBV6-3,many,CASSYEASGRDFTDTQYF
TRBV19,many,CASKLGGNEQFF
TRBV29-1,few,CSVNRGEAYEQYF
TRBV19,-,CASSISNYGYTF
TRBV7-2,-,CASRYSGGSSYNEQFF
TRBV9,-,CASSVGTEVAVKNIQYF
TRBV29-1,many,CSVELGTRGGYTF
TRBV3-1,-,CASSQASIGNTIYF
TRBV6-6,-,CASSYSGSGSYTDTQYF
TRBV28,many,CASSLNEQFF
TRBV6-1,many,CASSRVEGLYGYTF
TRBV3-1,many,CASSARTSGRADTQYF
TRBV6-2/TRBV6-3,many,CASSYDTYEQYF
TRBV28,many,CASSFPFREIQETQYF
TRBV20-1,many,CSARGLAGASSYNEQFF
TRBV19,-,CASSIFVGSSSYNEQFF
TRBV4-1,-,CASSQIHSMNYGYTF
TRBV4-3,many,CASSPGINQPQHF
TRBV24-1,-,CATSSRKESYTF
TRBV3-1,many,CASSQDTRSYEQYF
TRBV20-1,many,CSARAGTTDTQYF
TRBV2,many,CARTRSGANVLTF
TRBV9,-,CASSVAGDGYTF
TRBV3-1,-,CASSPTSGSPGELFF
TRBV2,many,CASSEETGAGETQYF
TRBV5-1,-,CASSRDSRDPYEQYF
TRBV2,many,CASRTKGTAITDTQYF
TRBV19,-,CATRTGGDYGYTF
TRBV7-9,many,CASSLGFTSAEQYF
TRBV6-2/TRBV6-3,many,CASTDRLIQPQHF
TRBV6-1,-,CASSDSWGANVLTF
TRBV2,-,CASSETGFQETQYF
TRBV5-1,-,CASSLGLEGYNEQFF
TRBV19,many,CASSISAYTEAFF
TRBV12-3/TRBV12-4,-,CASSLKGTRNQPQHF
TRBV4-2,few,CASSQETGGTLYEQYF
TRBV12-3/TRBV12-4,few,CASSLVPYNEQFF
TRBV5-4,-,CASRVPLADSYEQYF
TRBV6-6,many,CASSYQKMNTEAFF
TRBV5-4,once,CASSRGGANEKLFF
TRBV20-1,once,CSVPYGSTIYF
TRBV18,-,CASSSLNGASDEQFF
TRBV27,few,CASSAPGRDEQFF
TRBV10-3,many,CAIKIQGATEAFF
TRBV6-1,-,CASSPYRGRRVDTQYF
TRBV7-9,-,CASSLELTGNTIYF
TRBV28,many,CASSPPSGSGEQYF
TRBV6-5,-,CASSSPPTSGSVYEQYF
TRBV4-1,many,CASSQDPPRVGNQPQHF